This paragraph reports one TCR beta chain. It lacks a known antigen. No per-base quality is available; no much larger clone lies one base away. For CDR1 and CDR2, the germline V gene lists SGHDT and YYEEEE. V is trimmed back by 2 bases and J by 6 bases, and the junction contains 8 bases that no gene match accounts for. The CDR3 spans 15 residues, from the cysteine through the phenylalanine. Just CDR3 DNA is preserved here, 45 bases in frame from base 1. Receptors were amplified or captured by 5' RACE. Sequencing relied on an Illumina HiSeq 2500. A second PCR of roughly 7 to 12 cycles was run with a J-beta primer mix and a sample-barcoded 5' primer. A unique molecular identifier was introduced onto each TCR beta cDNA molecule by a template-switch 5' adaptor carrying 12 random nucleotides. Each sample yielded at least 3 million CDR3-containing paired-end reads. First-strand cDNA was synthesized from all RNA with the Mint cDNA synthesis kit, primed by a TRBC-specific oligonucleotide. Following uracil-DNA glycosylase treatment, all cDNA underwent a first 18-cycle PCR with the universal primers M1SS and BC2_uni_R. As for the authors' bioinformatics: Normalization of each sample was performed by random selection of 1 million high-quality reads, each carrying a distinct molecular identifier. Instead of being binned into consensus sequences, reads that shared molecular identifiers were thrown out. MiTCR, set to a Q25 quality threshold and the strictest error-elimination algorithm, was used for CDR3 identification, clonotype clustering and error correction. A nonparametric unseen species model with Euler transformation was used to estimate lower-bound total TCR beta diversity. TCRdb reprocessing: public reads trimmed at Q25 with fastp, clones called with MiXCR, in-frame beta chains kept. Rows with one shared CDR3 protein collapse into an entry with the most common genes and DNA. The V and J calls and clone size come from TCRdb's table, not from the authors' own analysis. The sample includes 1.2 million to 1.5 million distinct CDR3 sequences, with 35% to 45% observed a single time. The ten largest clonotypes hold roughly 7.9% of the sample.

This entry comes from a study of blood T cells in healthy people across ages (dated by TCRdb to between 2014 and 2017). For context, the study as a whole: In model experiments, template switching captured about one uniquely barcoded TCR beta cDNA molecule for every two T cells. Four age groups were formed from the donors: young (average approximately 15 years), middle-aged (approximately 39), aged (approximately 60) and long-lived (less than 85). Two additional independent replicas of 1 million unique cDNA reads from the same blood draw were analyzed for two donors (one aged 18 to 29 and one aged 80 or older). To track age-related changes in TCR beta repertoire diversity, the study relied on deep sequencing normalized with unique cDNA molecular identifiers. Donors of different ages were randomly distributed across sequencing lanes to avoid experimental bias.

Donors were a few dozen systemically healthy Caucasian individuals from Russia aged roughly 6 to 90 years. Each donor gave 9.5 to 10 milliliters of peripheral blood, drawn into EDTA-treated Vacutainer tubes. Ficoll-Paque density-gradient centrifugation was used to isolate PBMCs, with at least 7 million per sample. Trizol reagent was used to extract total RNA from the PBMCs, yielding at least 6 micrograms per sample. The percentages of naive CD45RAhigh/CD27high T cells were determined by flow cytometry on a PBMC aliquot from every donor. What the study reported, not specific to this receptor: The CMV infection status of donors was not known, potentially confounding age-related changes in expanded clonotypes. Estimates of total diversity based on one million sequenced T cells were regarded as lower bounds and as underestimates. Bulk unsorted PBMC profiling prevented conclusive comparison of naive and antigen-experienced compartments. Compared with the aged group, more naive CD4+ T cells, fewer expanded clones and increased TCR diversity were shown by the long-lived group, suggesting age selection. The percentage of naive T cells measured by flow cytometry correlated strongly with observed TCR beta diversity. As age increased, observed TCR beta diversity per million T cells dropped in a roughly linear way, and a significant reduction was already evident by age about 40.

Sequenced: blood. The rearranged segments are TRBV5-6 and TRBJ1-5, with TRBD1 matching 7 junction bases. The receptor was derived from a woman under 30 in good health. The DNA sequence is TGTGCCAGCAGCTTTAAGACAGGGTTGCGTCAGCCCCAGCATTTT. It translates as CASSFKTGLRQPQHF.